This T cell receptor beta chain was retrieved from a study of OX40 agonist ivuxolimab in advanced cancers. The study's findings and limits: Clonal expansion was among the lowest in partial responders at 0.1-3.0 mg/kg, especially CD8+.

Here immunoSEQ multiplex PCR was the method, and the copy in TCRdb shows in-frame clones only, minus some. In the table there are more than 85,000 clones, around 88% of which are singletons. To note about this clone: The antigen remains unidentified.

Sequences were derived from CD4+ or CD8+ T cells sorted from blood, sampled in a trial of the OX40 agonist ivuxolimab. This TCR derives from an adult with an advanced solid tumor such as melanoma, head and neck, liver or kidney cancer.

The CDR3 protein is CASSQEATGSGNTIYF. The CDR3 region has the DNA TGTGCCAGCAGCCAAGAGGCCACTGGCTCTGGAAACACCATATATTTT. This chain joins TRBV4-2 and TRBJ1-3; D is uncertain. The CDR3 is 16 residues long. Between the trimmed V and J ends, which lost 0 bases and 0 bases, there was a span of 9 bases. CDR1 is LGHNA, CDR2 YNFKEQ, per germline.